A single T cell receptor (beta chain) is shown here with its context. The antigen remains unidentified. These data come from a study of shared clonotypes between healthy human individuals. General study points: Sequencing depth was predicted to influence how clonotypes are shared among donors.

Assay: immunoSEQ multiplex PCR; the TCRdb copy retains only in-frame clones and omits some. The sample yields about 1.1 million clones, around 77% seen once. The clonotype was recovered from a man between 18 and 35 years old in good health. Some clones in this sample may be carry-over from other donors' samples. Sequences were obtained from memory CD4+ T cells from PBMCs. Subset in this sample: CD45RA-negative fraction.

The CDR3 DNA is TGTGCCAGCAGCCAACTCACCCCGGACACAGATTACACCTTC. Its protein product is CASSQLTPDTDYTF. The chain combines TRBV4-2 with TRBJ1-2; TRBD1 is a possible D gene (5 bases). Germline V gives CDR1 LGHNA, CDR2 YNFKEQ. Trimming removed 2 bases at V and 11 bases at J, with 18 bases between. The CDR3 consists of 14 residues.